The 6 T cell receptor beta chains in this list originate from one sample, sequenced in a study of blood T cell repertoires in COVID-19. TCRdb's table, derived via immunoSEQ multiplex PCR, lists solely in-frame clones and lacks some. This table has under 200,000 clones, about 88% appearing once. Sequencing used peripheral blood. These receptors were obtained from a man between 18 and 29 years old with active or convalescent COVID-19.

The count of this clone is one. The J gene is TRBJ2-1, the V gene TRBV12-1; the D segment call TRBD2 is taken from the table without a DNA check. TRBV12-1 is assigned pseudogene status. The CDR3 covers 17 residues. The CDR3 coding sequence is TGTGCCAGCAACTCCGGGACTAGCGGGAGGGCCGTGGGTGAGCAGTTCTTC. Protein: CASNSGTSGRAVGEQFF.

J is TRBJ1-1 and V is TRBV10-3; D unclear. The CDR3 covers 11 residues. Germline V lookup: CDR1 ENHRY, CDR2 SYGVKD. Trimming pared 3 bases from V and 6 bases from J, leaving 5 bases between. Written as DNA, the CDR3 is TGTGCCATCAGTGATGGCTCTGAAGCTTTCTTT. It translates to CAISDGSEAFF.

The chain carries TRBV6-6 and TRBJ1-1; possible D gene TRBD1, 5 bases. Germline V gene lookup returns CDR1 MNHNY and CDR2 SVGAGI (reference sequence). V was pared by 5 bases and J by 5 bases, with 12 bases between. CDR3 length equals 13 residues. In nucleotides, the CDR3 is TGTGCCAGCAGTAGGGGTGATGGGACTGAAGCTTTCTTT. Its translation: CASSRGDGTEAFF.

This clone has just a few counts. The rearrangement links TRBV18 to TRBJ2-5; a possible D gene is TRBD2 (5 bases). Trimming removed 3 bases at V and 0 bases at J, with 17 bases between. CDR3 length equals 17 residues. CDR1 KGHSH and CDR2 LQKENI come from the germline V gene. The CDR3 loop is CASSPIGSGAYQETQYF. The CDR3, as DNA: TGTGCCAGCTCACCTATTGGGAGCGGAGCCTACCAAGAGACCCAGTACTTC.

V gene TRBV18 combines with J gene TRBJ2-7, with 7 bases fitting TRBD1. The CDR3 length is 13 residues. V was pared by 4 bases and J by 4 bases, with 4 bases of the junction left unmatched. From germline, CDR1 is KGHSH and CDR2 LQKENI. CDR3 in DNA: TGTGCCAGCTCACTAGGGACAGATTACGAGCAGTACTTC. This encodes CASSLGTDYEQYF.

The CDR3 protein is CASSYSAQGTDTQYF. In DNA, the CDR3 is TGTGCCAGCAGTTACTCCGCTCAGGGAACAGATACGCAGTATTTT. The chain has TRBV27 and TRBJ2-3, with D perhaps TRBD1 (5 bases). V lost 4 bases, J lost 3 bases, and 14 bases lay in between. Germline CDR1 is MNHEY and CDR2 is SMNVEV (reference sequence). This CDR3 has 15 amino acids.